These 5 T cell receptor beta chains were all obtained from the same sample, sequenced in a study of cytomegalovirus exposure and HLA in healthy donors. Both 60 Vbeta primers and 13 Jbeta primers went into the PCR. TCRdb's copy holds only in-frame clones and misses some; the assay was immunoSEQ multiplex PCR. The repertoire holds about 120,000 clones, with approximately 67% as singletons. The sequencing sample was made of PBMCs. The receptors shown here come from a man between 18 and 29 years old in good health and CMV-seronegative.

The chain carries TRBV29-1 and TRBJ2-5, with D hard to call. The CDR3 is 12 amino acids. The germline V and J ends were trimmed by 4 bases and 2 bases, with 8 bases remaining between them. Germline V gene data show CDR1 as SQVTM and CDR2 as ANQGSEA. This CDR3 is CSVGAAQETQYF. The CDR3 DNA sequence: TGCAGCGTTGGGGCAGCACAAGAGACCCAGTACTTC.

This chain links TRBV7-9 with TRBJ2-7; possible D gene TRBD2, 6 bases. Germline V lookup: CDR1 SEHNR, CDR2 FQNEAQ (reference sequence). The CDR3 has 15 residues. The V gene lost 7 bases and the J gene lost 5 bases, with 21 bases spanning the gap. CDR3 DNA sequence: TGTGCCAGCACCTCACGGAGGACTACCCAAGACGAGCAGTACTTC. Its translation is CASTSRRTTQDEQYF.

The V and J genes are TRBV5-1 and TRBJ2-4; D not resolved. Germline loops: CDR1 SGHRS, CDR2 YFSETQ. V was shortened by 1 base and J by 16 bases, with 15 bases between the two germline ends. The CDR3 sequence is 12 residues long. Written as DNA, the CDR3 is TGCGCCAGCAGCTTGACTAAGGTTACGTTATACTTC. Its protein is CASSLTKVTLYF. The full variable domain, with the rest looked up from reference TRBV5-1 and TRBJ2-4, is KAGVTQTPRYLIKTRGQQVTLSCSPISGHRSVSWYQQTPGQGLQFLFEYFSETQRNKGNFPGRFSGRQFSNSRSEMNVSTLELGDSALYLCASSLTKVTLYFGAGTRLSVL.

The V gene is TRBV30, the J gene TRBJ1-3, with D tentatively TRBD1 (6 bases). Deletions cut 4 bases from V and 4 bases from J, with 11 bases between. Germline loops: CDR1 GTSNPN, CDR2 SVGIG (reference sequence). CDR3 size: 13 residues. Here the CDR3 reads CAWTLGQGNTIYF. The CDR3 coding sequence is TGTGCCTGGACCCTCGGACAGGGAAACACCATATATTTT.

This clone was recorded only once. This chain connects TRBV6-1 to TRBJ1-2; weak D call: TRBD1 (6 bases). Germline V gives CDR1 MNHNS, CDR2 SASEGT. The V end was cut by 2 bases, the J end by 4 bases, with 14 bases between. The CDR3 is 15 amino acids. DNA of the CDR3: TGTGCCAGCAGTGAAAACAGGGCTCTGGGCTATGGCTACACCTTC. Translation: CASSENRALGYGYTF.